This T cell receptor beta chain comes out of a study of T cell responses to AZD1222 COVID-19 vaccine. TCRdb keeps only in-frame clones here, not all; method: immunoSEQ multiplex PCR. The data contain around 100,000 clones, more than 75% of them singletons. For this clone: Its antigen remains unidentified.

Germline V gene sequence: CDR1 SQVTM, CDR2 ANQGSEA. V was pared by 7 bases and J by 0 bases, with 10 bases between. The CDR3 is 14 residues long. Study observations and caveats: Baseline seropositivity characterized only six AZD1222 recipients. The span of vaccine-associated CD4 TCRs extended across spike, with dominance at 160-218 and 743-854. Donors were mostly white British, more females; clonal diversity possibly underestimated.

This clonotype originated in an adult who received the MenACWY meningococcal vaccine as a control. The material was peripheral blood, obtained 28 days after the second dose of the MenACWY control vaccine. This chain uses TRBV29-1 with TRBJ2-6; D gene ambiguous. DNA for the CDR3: TGCAGCGCGACCCCTGGCTCTGGGGCCAACGTCCTGACTTTC. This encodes CSATPGSGANVLTF.